This TCR beta chain emerged from a study of OX40 agonist ivuxolimab in advanced cancers. Trimming took 2 bases from V and 8 from J, leaving 17 bases between them. CDR3 length: 15 residues. From germline, CDR1 is SGHDT and CDR2 YYEEEE. The data were produced by immunoSEQ multiplex PCR, yet TCRdb's version contains in-frame clones alone and is incomplete. The data show 50,000 to 80,000 clones, with about 88% seen just once and approximately 2.2% held by the top ten. This specimen consisted of CD4+ or CD8+ T cells sorted from blood, obtained in a trial of the OX40 agonist ivuxolimab. V is TRBV5-6 and J is TRBJ2-4; tentatively, D is TRBD1 (6 bases). The receptor was derived from an adult with an advanced solid tumor such as melanoma, head and neck, liver or kidney cancer. CDR3 nucleotide sequence: TGTGCCAGCAGCTTTGAACAGGGCCGGGTGGACATTCAGTACTTC. Its protein is CASSFEQGRVDIQYF.